At least ten counts were recorded for the clone carrying this T cell receptor beta chain. Its antigen is still unknown. TCRdb passed the multiplex PCR reads through MiXCR, listing each CDR3 protein once. The table has over 100,000 distinct CDR3 sequences, around 24% seen once; the top ten hold about 2.6%. The sample belongs to a study of breast tumors, draining lymph nodes, adjacent tissues. Study-level findings and limits: Compared with lymph nodes, tumors were less diverse; compared with nontumor tissue, more. Luminal-like breast cancer showed significantly higher tumor–nontumor repertoire similarity than basal-like. Findings are consistent with lymph node origin and intratumoral expansion of most tumor T cells. Data only fit, rather than demonstrated, lymph node origin of most tumor T cells.

Samples came from axillary lymph nodes draining the breast cancer. Germline values: CDR1 DFQATT, CDR2 SNEGSKA (reference sequence). V shed 0 bases and J 7 bases; nucleotides not matched to a gene: 7. CDR3 length equals 15 residues. The sequenced sample consisted of axillary lymph node tissue. The chain joins TRBV20-1 to TRBJ1-5; 9 nucleotides line up with TRBD1. The TCR was taken from a female donor with breast cancer. Some clones in this sample may be carry-over from other donors' samples. CDR3 region: CSARDWTGERQPQHF. CDR3 DNA: TGCAGTGCTAGAGATTGGACAGGGGAGAGGCAGCCCCAGCATTTT.